The entry below describes one TCR beta chain. This record belongs to a study of T cells expressing NK-cell markers. TCRdb re-called the 5' RACE reads and gives one entry per CDR3 protein, without DNA. This repertoire includes 250,000 to 300,000 distinct CDR3 sequences. CDR1 is DFQATT, CDR2 SNEGSKA, per germline (reference sequence). This CDR3 is built from 15 residues. The material sequenced was blood T cells: a sorted CD56 or NKG2C T cell subset, CD4+ or CD8+ T cells, or bulk PBMC T cells (not recorded which). V usage is TRBV20-1 and J usage is TRBJ2-1. The receptor comes from a woman between 18 and 70 years old in good health. This CDR3 reads CSARSLARSYNEQFF.